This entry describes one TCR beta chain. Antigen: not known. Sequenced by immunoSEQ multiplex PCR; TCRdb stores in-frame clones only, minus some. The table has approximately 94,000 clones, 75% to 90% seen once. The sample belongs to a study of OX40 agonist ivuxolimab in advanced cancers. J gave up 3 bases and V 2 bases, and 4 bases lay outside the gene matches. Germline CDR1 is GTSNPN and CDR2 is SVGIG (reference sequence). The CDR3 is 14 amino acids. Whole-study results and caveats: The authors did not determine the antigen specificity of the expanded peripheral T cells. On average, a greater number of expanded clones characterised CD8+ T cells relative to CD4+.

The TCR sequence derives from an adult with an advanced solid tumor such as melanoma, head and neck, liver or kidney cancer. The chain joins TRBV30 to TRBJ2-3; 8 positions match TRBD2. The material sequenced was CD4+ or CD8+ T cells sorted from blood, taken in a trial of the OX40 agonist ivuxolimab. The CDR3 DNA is TGTGCCTGGAGTTGGAAGCGGGGGACAGATACGCAGTATTTT. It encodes CAWSWKRGTDTQYF.